A selection of T cell receptor beta chains follows, all from one sample in a study of cytomegalovirus exposure and HLA in healthy donors. The assay was immunoSEQ multiplex PCR, and TCRdb's table has in-frame clones only and misses some. The table records 200,000 to 250,000 clones, 80% to 90% of them present only once. The sequenced material came from PBMCs. These receptors were obtained from a woman between 18 and 29 years old in good health and CMV-seronegative. The CDR3 runs from the conserved cysteine through the conserved F or W. The D gene is left open where the match is weak. The listing skips clone size in some rows; elsewhere it reads once, few, many or a size class.

.,.,TRBV5-6,TRBJ1-1,CASSSYGGVREAFF,TGTGCCAGCAGCTCGTACGGGGGAGTAAGGGAAGCTTTCTTT
.,.,TRBV7-2,TRBJ1-2,CASSPYQTDFTGNYGYTF,TGTGCCAGCAGCCCCTATCAAACCGACTTTACAGGGAACTATGGCTACACCTTC
TRBD2,.,TRBV4-2,TRBJ2-7,CASSQEYVGTSGRAFYEQYF,TGTGCCAGCAGCCAAGAATACGTCGGGACTAGCGGGAGGGCGTTCTACGAGCAGTACTTC
TRBD1,.,TRBV27,TRBJ1-6,CASSYLGTGLNSPLHF,TGTGCCAGCAGTTACCTCGGGACAGGCCTAAATTCACCCCTCCACTTT
TRBD2,.,TRBV7-8,TRBJ2-7,CATSSGAYEQYF,TGTGCCACCTCAAGCGGGGCCTACGAGCAGTACTTC
TRBD1,.,TRBV7-8,TRBJ1-2,CASSPRTGSGYTF,TGTGCCAGCAGCCCGCGGACAGGGTCTGGCTACACCTTC
TRBD2,.,TRBV4-3,TRBJ2-3,CASSQEERGPLSTDTQYF,TGCGCCAGCAGCCAAGAGGAGCGGGGGCCTCTTAGCACAGATACGCAGTATTTT
.,.,TRBV2,TRBJ2-3,CASINNPGDTQYF,TGTGCCAGCATTAACAATCCGGGGGATACGCAGTATTTT
.,.,TRBV7-2,TRBJ1-2,CASSLGRAYGYTF,TGTGCCAGCAGCTTAGGAAGAGCCTATGGCTACACCTTC
.,once,TRBV5-4,TRBJ1-3,CASSLDSRSGNTIYF,TGTGCCAGCAGCTTGGACAGTCGCTCTGGAAACACCATATATTTT
.,.,TRBV27,TRBJ2-1,CASSLLGAPDNEQFF,TGTGCCAGCAGTTTATTGGGGGCCCCCGACAATGAGCAGTTCTTC
TRBD2,.,TRBV4-2,TRBJ2-2,CASSRSGTSTGELFF,TGTGCCAGCAGCCGCTCCGGGACTAGCACCGGGGAGCTGTTTTTT
.,.,TRBV12-2,TRBJ1-1,CASRPAGRTEAFF,TGTGCAAGTCGCCCCGCGGGACGGACGGAAGCTTTCTTT
.,.,TRBV5-1,TRBJ2-3,CASTLELGTDTQYF,TGCGCCAGCACACTAGAGCTAGGGACAGATACGCAGTATTTT
.,.,TRBV5-4,TRBJ2-7,CASSQGVGYEQYF,TGTGCCAGCAGCCAAGGGGTGGGATACGAGCAGTACTTC
.,.,TRBV7-9,TRBJ1-3,CASSSPGQGNTIYF,TGTGCCAGCAGCTCTCCGGGACAAGGAAACACCATATATTTT
TRBD1,.,TRBV6-1,TRBJ2-7,CASRQGALTYEQYF,TGTGCCAGCAGGCAGGGGGCGTTAACCTACGAGCAGTACTTC
.,.,TRBV4-1,TRBJ1-6,CASSHGQRSRNSPLHF,TGCGCCAGCAGCCATGGACAACGGAGCCGGAATTCACCCCTCCACTTT
.,.,TRBV19,TRBJ2-7,CASSIKKAGAYEQYF,TGTGCCAGTAGTATTAAAAAGGCAGGGGCCTACGAGCAGTACTTC
.,.,TRBV4-1,TRBJ2-5,CASSRWRQETQYF,TGCGCCAGCAGCCGGTGGAGGCAAGAGACCCAGTACTTC
TRBD2,.,TRBV5-1,TRBJ2-7,CASREGLAGEYEQYF,TGCGCCAGCAGAGAGGGACTAGCGGGGGAATACGAGCAGTACTTC
TRBD2,once,TRBV5-1,TRBJ2-5,CASSLTSGPETQYF,TGCGCCAGCAGCTTAACTAGCGGGCCAGAGACCCAGTACTTC
.,.,TRBV15,TRBJ2-7,CATSRGGELFEQYF,TGTGCCACCAGCAGAGGGGGAGAGCTCTTCGAGCAGTACTTC
.,.,TRBV7-6,TRBJ2-7,CASSGSIGAYEQYF,TGTGCCAGCAGCGGATCCATAGGAGCCTACGAGCAGTACTTC
.,.,TRBV6-5,TRBJ1-1,CASGGTAGGTEAFF,TGTGCCAGCGGGGGGACCGCCGGGGGCACTGAAGCTTTCTTT
.,.,TRBV7-9,TRBJ2-7,CASSLGLDEQYF,TGTGCCAGCAGCTTAGGACTTGACGAGCAGTACTTC
.,.,TRBV11-3,TRBJ2-3,CASSVLGDTQYF,TGTGCCAGCAGCGTATTGGGCGATACGCAGTATTTT
.,.,TRBV19,TRBJ1-6,CASSPTVLLNSPLHF,TGTGCCAGTAGTCCGACAGTCCTTCTAAATTCACCCCTCCACTTT
.,.,TRBV7-8,TRBJ2-1,CASTKQAVPSNEQFF,TGTGCCAGCACCAAACAGGCGGTACCTAGCAATGAGCAGTTCTTC
TRBD2,.,TRBV5-1,TRBJ2-7,CASSRGTSGDYEQYF,TGCGCCAGCAGCCGGGGGACTAGCGGGGATTACGAGCAGTACTTC
.,.,TRBV15,TRBJ1-1,CATSSGLFNTEAFF,TGTGCCACCAGCAGTGGACTCTTCAACACTGAAGCTTTCTTT
.,.,TRBV18,TRBJ1-5,CASSPAGPTLLNQPQHF,TGTGCCAGCTCACCGGCAGGGCCCACCCTTCTCAATCAGCCCCAGCATTTT
.,.,TRBV5-1,TRBJ2-7,CASSLGQGVDEQYF,TGCGCCAGCAGCTTGGGCCAGGGCGTCGACGAGCAGTACTTC
TRBD2,.,TRBV4-1,TRBJ2-7,CASSPPGLATYEQYF,TGCGCCAGCAGCCCTCCGGGACTAGCGACTTACGAGCAGTACTTC
TRBD1,.,TRBV27,TRBJ2-7,CASSSRDRFSYEQYF,TGTGCCAGCAGTTCGAGGGACAGGTTCAGCTACGAGCAGTACTTC
.,once,TRBV2,TRBJ2-7,CASSSRGPSSYEQYF,TGTGCCAGCAGTTCCAGGGGCCCAAGCTCCTACGAGCAGTACTTC
.,once,TRBV2,TRBJ1-1,CASKEHIGLVVRRTEAFF,TGTGCCAGCAAAGAACACATCGGCCTTGTAGTGAGGAGGACTGAAGCTTTCTTT